This T cell receptor beta chain was sequenced for a study of cytomegalovirus exposure and HLA in healthy donors. Study-level results: What TCR beta sequences reportedly achieved was accurate prediction of HLA-A and HLA-B alleles in most subjects. Other equally common chains were less clonally expanded than HLA-associated TCR beta chains, a later analysis showed.

Trimming took 3 bases from V and 4 from J; bases not matched to a gene: 5. CDR3 length: 14 amino acids. Looked up from germline, CDR1 is SQVTM and CDR2 is ANQGSEA. In regard to this clone: Its antigen is undetermined.

Vbeta (60) and Jbeta (13) primers were used in the PCR. Study processing details: Later work found around 85 million unique TCR beta chains, with about 10 million shared. TCRdb's copy holds only in-frame clones and misses some; the assay was immunoSEQ multiplex PCR. That table supplies the V and J calls and clone size; D and trimming were determined from the DNA. Recorded for this sample: about 200,000 clones. Input material: PBMCs. This clonotype was sampled from a girl aged 2-10 years in good health and CMV-seropositive. The V call is TRBV29-1, the J call TRBJ2-7; 11 nucleotides align to TRBD2. This CDR3 reads CSVELAGGLYEQYF. DNA for the CDR3: TGCAGCGTTGAGCTAGCGGGAGGTCTATACGAGCAGTACTTC.